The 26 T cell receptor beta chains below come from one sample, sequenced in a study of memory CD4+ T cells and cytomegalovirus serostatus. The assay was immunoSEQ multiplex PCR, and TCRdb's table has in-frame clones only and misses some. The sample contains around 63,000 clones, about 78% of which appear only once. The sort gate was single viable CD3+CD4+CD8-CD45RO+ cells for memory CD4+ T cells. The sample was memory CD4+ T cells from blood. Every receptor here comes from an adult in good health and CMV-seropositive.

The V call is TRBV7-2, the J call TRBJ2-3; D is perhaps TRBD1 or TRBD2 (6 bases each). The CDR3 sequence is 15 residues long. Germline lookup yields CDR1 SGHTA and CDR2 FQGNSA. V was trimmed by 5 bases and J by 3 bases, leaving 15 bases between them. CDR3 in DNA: TGTGCCAGCAGCCCGGGGGCGCGGTGGACAGATACGCAGTATTTT. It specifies CASSPGARWTDTQYF.

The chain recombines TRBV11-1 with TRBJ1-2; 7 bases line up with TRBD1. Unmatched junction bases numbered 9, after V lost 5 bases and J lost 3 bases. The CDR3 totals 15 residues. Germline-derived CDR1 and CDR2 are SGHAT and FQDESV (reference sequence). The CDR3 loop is CASSPVDREDYGYTF. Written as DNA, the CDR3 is TGTGCCAGCAGCCCCGTTGACAGGGAGGACTATGGCTACACCTTC.

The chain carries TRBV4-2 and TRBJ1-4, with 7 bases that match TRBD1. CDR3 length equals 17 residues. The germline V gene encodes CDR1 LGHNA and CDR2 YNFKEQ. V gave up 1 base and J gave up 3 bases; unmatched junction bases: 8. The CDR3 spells CASSQGGRGGANEKLFF. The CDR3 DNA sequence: TGTGCCAGCAGCCAAGGTGGCAGGGGGGGGGCTAATGAAAAACTGTTTTTT.

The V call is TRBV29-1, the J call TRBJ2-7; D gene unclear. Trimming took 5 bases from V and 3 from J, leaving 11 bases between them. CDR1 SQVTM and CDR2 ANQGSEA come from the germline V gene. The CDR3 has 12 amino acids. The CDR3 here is CSVSTAGYEQYF. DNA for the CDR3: TGCAGCGTTAGTACGGCAGGCTACGAGCAGTACTTC.

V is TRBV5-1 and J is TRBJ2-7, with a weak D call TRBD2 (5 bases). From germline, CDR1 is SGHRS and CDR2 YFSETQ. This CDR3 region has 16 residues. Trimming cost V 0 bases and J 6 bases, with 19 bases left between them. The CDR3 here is CASSLAGTPMEAEQYF. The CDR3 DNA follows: TGCGCCAGCAGCTTGGCCGGTACCCCGATGGAGGCCGAGCAGTACTTC. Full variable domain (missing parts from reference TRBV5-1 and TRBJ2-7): KAGVTQTPRYLIKTRGQQVTLSCSPISGHRSVSWYQQTPGQGLQFLFEYFSETQRNKGNFPGRFSGRQFSNSRSEMNVSTLELGDSALYLCASSLAGTPMEAEQYFGPGTRLTVT.

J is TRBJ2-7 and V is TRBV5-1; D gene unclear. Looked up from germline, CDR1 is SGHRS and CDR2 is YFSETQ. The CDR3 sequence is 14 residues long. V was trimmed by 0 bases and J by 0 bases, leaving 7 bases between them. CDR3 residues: CASSLDGFSYEQYF. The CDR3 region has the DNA TGCGCCAGCAGCTTGGACGGCTTCTCCTACGAGCAGTACTTC.

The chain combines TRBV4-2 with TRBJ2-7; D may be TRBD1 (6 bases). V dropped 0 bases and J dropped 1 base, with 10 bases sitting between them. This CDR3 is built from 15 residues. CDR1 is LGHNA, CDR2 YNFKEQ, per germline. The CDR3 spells CASSQDPDSSYEQYF. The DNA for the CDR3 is TGTGCCAGCAGCCAAGACCCGGACAGTTCCTACGAGCAGTACTTC.

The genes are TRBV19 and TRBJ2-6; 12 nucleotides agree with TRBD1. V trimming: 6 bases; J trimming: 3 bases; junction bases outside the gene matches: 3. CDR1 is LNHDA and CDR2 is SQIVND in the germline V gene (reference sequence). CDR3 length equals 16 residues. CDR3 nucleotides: TGTGCCAGTAGCGGGACAGGGGGCGGTGGGGCCAACGTCCTGACTTTC. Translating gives CASSGTGGGGANVLTF.

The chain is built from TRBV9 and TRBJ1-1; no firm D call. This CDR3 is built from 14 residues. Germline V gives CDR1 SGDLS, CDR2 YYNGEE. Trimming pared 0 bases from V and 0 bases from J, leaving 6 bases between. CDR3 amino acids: CASSVGPMNTEAFF. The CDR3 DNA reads TGTGCCAGCAGCGTAGGCCCGATGAACACTGAAGCTTTCTTT.

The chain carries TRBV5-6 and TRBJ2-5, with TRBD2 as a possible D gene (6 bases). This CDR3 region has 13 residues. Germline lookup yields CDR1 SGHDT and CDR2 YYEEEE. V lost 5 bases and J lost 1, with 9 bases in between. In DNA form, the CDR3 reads TGTGCCAGCAGAAGACTAGGCCAAGAGACCCAGTACTTC. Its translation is CASRRLGQETQYF.

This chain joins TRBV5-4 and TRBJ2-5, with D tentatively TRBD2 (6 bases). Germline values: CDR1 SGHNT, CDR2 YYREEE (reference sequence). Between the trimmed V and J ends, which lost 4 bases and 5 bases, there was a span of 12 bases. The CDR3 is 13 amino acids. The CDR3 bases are TGTGCCAGCAGCCTGGGACTGCTCGAGACCCAGTACTTC. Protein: CASSLGLLETQYF.

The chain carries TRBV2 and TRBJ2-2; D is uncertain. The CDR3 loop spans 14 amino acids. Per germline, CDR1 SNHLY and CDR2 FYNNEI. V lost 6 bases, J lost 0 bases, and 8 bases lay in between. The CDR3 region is CASSRISNTGELFF. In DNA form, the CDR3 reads TGTGCCAGCAGCAGGATTTCGAACACCGGGGAGCTGTTTTTT.

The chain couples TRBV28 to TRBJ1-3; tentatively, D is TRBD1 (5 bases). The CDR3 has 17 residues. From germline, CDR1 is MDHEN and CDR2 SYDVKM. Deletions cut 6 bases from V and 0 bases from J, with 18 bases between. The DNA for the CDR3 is TGTGCCAGCAGCAACCCCCGCGGGGCACTCTCTGGAAACACCATATATTTT. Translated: CASSNPRGALSGNTIYF.

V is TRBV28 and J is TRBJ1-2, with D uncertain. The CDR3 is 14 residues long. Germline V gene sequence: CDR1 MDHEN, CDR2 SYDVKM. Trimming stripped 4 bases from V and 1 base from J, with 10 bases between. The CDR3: CASSYGFYNYGYTF. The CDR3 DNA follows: TGTGCCAGCAGTTACGGGTTTTATAACTATGGCTACACCTTC.

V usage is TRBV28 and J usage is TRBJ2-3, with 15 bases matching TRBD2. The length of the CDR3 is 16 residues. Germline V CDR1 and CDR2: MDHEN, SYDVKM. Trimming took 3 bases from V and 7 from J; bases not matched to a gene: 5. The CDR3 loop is CASSFAGTSGRYTQYF. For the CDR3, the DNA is TGTGCCAGCAGTTTTGCCGGGACTAGCGGGAGGTATACGCAGTATTTT.

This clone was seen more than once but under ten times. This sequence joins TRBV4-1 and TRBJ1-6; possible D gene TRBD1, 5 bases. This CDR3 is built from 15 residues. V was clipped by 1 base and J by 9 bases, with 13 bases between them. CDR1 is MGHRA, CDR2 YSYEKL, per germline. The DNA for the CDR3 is TGCGCCAGCAGCCAAGGTACGCAGGGAGTTTCACCCCTCCACTTT. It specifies CASSQGTQGVSPLHF.

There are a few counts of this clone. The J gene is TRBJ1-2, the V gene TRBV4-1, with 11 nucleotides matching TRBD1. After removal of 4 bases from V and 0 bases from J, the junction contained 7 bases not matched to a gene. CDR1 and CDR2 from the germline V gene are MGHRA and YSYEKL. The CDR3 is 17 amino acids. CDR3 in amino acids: CASSLGGTGGPNYGYTF. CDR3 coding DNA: TGCGCCAGCAGCCTAGGTGGGACAGGGGGACCTAACTATGGCTACACCTTC.

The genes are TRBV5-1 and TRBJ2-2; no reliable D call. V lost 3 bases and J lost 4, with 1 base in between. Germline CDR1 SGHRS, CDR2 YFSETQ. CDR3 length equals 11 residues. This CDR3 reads CASSSTGELFF. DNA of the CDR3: TGCGCCAGCAGCTCCACCGGGGAGCTGTTTTTT.

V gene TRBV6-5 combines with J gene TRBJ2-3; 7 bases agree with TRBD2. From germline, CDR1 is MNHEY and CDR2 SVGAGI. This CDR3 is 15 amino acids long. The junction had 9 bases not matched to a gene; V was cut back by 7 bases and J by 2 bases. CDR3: CASKRSLAFTDTQYF. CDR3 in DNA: TGTGCCAGCAAAAGGTCACTAGCGTTCACAGATACGCAGTATTTT.

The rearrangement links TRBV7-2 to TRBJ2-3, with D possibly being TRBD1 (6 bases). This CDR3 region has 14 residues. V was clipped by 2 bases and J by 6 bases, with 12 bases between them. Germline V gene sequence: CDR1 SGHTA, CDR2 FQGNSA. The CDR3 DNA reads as TGTGCCAGCAGCTTAATGGGGGCCCAGGATACGCAGTATTTT. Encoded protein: CASSLMGAQDTQYF.

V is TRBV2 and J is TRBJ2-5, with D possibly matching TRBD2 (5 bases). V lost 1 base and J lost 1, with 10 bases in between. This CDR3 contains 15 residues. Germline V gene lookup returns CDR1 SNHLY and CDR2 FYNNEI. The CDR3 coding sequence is TGTGCCAGCAGTGAAGATGAGGGAACCCAAGAGACCCAGTACTTC. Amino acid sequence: CASSEDEGTQETQYF.

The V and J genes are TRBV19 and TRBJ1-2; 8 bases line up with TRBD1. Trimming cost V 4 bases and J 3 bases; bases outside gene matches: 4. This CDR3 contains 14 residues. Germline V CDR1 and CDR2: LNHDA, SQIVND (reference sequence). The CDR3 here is CASSTGQAYYGYTF. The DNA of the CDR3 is TGTGCCAGTAGTACGGGACAGGCGTACTATGGCTACACCTTC. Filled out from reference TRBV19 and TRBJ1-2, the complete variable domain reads DGGITQSPKYLFRKEGQNVTLSCEQNLNHDAMYWYRQDPGQGLRLIYYSQIVNDFQKGDIAEGYSVSREKKESFPLTVTSAQKNPTAFYLCASSTGQAYYGYTFGSGTRLTVV.

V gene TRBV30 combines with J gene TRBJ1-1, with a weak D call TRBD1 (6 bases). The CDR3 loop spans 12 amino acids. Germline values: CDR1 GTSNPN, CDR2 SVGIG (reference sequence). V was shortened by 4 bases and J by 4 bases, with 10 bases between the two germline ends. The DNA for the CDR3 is TGTGCCTGGACAGGGGACCCCACTGAAGCTTTCTTT. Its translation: CAWTGDPTEAFF.

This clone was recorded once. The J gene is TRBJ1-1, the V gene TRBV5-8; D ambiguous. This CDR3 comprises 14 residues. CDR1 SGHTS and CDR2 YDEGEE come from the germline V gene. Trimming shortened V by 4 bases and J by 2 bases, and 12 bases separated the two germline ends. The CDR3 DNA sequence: TGTGCCAGCAGCCCGGACTACTTCAACACTGAAGCTTTCTTT. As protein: CASSPDYFNTEAFF.

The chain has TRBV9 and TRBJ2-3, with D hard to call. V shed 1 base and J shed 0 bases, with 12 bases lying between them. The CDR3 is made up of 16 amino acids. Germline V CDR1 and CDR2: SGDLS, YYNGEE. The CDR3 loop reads CASSVWGSDSTDTQYF. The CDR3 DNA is TGTGCCAGCAGCGTATGGGGAAGTGATAGCACAGATACGCAGTATTTT.

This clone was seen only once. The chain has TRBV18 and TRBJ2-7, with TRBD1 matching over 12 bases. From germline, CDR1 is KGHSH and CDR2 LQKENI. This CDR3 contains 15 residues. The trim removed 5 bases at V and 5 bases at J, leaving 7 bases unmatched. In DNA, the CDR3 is TGTGCCAGCTCAACCGGGACAGGGGGCTGGAACGAGCAGTACTTC. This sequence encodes CASSTGTGGWNEQYF. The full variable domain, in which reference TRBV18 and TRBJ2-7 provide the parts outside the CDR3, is NAGVMQNPRHLVRRRGQEARLRCSPMKGHSHVYWYRQLPEEGLKFMVYLQKENIIDESGMPKERFSAEFPKEGPSILRIQQVVRGDSAAYFCASSTGTGGWNEQYFGPGTRLTVT.